This T cell receptor (beta chain) was documented in a study of blood T cell repertoires in COVID-19. Sequencing was performed with immunoSEQ multiplex PCR; in TCRdb, only in-frame clones are kept and a portion is missing. The repertoire holds about 190,000 clones, with 82% as singletons. CDR3 length: 16 amino acids. Trimming shortened V by 4 bases and J by 0 bases, and 14 bases separated the two germline ends. The sequenced sample was peripheral blood. This sequence joins TRBV5-3 and TRBJ1-3, with D possibly being TRBD1 (6 bases). TRBV5-3 is placed among ORFs of uncertain function. This TCR came from a woman aged 60-75 years with COVID-19, enrolled during active disease. The CDR3 coding sequence is TGTGCCAGAAGCCCCAGACAGGACCGCTCTGGAAACACCATATATTTT. It is translated as CARSPRQDRSGNTIYF.